Shown below are 5 T cell receptor beta chains from a single sample sequenced in a study of graft-versus-host responses after intestinal transplantation (dated by TCRdb to 2020 to 2022). This specimen's time point label, interpreted: cells obtained before transplantation from donor or recipient. Libraries were made using the immunoSEQ multiplex PCR assay. TCRdb mirrors the immuneACCESS table, restricted to in-frame sequences. Some clones are absent from its copies; in checked studies, under half trace to an unresolved V gene, and the reason for the others is unknown. For this sample there are about 96,000 clones; about nine tenths appear just once. Together, the top ten hold about 0.3% of the sample. Their antigens are not known. The sample was unstimulated CD4+ T cells sorted from spleen or lymph node cells, taken before intestinal transplant. The receptors come from a human donor who received an intestinal transplant.

This chain joins TRBV5-1 and TRBJ1-2, with 7 bases matching TRBD1. CDR1 and CDR2 (germline): SGHRS, YFSETQ. The V gene end was trimmed by 0 bases and the J gene end by 7 bases; junction bases not matched to a gene: 6. The CDR3 loop spans 14 amino acids. The CDR3 coding sequence is TGCGCCAGCAGCTTGGTCCGGGACAGCAGTGGCTACACCTTC. Amino acids: CASSLVRDSSGYTF.

The V gene is TRBV7-9, the J gene TRBJ1-1; D unresolved. V lost 5 bases and J lost 1, with 11 bases in between. This CDR3 region has 14 residues. Per germline, CDR1 SEHNR and CDR2 FQNEAQ (reference sequence). The CDR3 is CASSRILPNTEAFF. CDR3 sequence (DNA): TGTGCCAGCAGCCGAATTTTACCGAACACTGAAGCTTTCTTT.

The rearrangement joins TRBV6-6 to TRBJ2-3, with D unresolved. Germline-derived CDR1 and CDR2 are MNHNY and SVGAGI (reference sequence). Deletions cut 9 bases from V and 4 bases from J, with 8 bases between. The CDR3 consists of 11 residues. The CDR3 protein is CARKKSDTQYF. The CDR3 bases are TGTGCCAGGAAAAAGTCAGATACGCAGTATTTT.

V gene TRBV7-2 combines with J gene TRBJ1-6; no clear D gene. Trimming removed 5 bases from V and 7 bases from J, with 9 bases in between. This CDR3 is 13 amino acids long. The V gene's germline CDR1 is SGHTA and CDR2 FQGNSA. CDR3 region: CASSNRRNSPLHF. CDR3 coding DNA: TGTGCCAGCAGCAATCGACGGAATTCACCCCTCCACTTT.

This chain joins TRBV5-1 and TRBJ2-1; no firm D call. The CDR3 runs 14 residues. Trimming took 1 base from V and 6 from J, leaving 11 bases between them. The germline V gene has CDR1 SGHRS and CDR2 YFSETQ. CDR3 amino acids: CASSLMLEPNEQFF. The CDR3 DNA follows: TGCGCCAGCAGCTTGATGCTAGAGCCCAATGAGCAGTTCTTC.